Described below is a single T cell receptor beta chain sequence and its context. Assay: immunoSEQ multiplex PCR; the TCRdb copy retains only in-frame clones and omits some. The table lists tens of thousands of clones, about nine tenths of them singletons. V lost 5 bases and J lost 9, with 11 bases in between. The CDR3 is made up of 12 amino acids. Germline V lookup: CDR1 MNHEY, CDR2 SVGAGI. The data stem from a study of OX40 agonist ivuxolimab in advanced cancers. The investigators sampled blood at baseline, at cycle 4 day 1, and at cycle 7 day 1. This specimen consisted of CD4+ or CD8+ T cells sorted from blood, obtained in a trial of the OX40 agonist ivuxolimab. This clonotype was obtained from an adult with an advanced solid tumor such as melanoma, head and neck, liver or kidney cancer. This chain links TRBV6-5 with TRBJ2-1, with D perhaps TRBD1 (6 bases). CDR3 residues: CASSQQGTEQFF. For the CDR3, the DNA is TGTGCCAGCAGTCAACAGGGAACTGAGCAGTTCTTC.